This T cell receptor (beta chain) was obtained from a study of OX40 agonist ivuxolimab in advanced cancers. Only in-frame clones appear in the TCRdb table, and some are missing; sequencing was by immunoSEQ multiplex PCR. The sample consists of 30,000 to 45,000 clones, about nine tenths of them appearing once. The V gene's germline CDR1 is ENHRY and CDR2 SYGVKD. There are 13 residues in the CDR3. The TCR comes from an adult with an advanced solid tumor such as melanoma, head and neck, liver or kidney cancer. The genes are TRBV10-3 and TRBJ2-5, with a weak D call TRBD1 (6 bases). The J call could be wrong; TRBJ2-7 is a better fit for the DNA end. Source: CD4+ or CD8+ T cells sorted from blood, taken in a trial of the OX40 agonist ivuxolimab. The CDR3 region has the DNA TGTGCCATCAGTGGACAGGAGAAATACGAGCAGTACTTC. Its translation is CAISGQEKYEQYF.